The present TCR beta chain was sequenced within a study of T cell repertoires in cytomegalovirus infection. On the study more broadly: The authors used CMV epitopes that were HLA-C-restricted (recently identified) and HLA-B-restricted (well studied). CMV infection plus the matching HLA type was flagged by public TCR beta signatures.

In germline, CDR1 is SEHNR, CDR2 FQNEAQ (reference sequence). Trimming took 0 bases from V and 4 from J, leaving 13 bases between them. The CDR3 runs 16 residues. Study-wide results and limits: Summed frequency of public TCR beta families distinguished CMV carriers with the relevant HLA.

The sample holds one count of this clonotype. Its target is not known. TCRdb re-called the reads through MiXCR, storing one row per CDR3 protein. The data show fewer than 150,000 distinct CDR3 sequences, with around 31% seen just once and around two fifths held by the top ten. The input for sequencing was CD8+ T cells from cultured PBMCs, taken from culture after CMV antigen stimulation. The TCR originated in a human donor in good health (CMV status not recorded). Some clones in this sample may be carry-over from other donors' samples. The rearrangement uses TRBV7-9 and TRBJ2-1; perhaps TRBD1 as D (5 bases). In DNA form, the CDR3 reads TGTGCCAGCAGCTTAGCAGACAGTTGGGGTTACAATGAGCAGTTCTTC. Its translation is CASSLADSWGYNEQFF. Supplemented by reference TRBV7-9 and TRBJ2-1, the full variable domain reads DTGVSQNPRHKITKRGQNVTFRCDPISEHNRLYWYRQTLGQGPEFLTYFQNEAQLEKSRLLSDRFSAERPKGSFSTLEIQRTEQGDSAMYLCASSLADSWGYNEQFFGPGTRLTVL.